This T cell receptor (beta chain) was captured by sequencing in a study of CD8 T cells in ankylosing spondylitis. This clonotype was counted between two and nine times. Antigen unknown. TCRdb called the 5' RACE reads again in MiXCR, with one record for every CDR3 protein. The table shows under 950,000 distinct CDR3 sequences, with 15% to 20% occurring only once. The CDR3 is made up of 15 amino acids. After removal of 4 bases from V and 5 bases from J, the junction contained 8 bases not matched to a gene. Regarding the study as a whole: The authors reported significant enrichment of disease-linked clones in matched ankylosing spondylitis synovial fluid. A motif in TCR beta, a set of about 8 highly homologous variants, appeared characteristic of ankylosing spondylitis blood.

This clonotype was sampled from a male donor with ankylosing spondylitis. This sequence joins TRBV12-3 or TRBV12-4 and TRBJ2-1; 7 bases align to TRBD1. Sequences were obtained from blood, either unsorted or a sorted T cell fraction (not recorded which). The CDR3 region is CASSSGWDRDNEQFF. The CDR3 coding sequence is TGTGCCAGCAGTTCCGGATGGGACAGAGACAATGAGCAGTTCTTC.